There are a few counts of the clone carrying this T cell receptor beta chain. Antigen: not known. This sample is drawn from a study of identical twins. Study-level points and caveats: Out-of-frame TCR alpha sharing in monozygotic twins exceeded recombination model predictions. Not following the same donors, the study drew its conclusions from cross-sectional statistical analysis. Insertions ran lower in abundant cord blood beta clonotypes, though not in memory repertoires.

This CDR3 region has 13 residues. Trimming took off 6 bases at V and 2 bases at J, with 11 bases between the two ends. Germline V gene sequence: CDR1 SGHAT, CDR2 FQNNGV. Template switching added a universal primer site, and cDNA bore unique molecular identifiers. In TCRdb, the 5' RACE reads were re-called with MiXCR into one record per CDR3 protein. Among more than 1.5 million distinct CDR3 sequences, about 32% were seen once, and the ten largest hold more than 0.25%. The V and J genes are TRBV11-2 and TRBJ2-7; D is unresolved. The sequenced sample was cord blood. This receptor was identified in a newborn girl in good health. CDR3 in amino acids: CASSNQETYEQYF. DNA for the CDR3: TGTGCCAGCAGTAATCAGGAAACCTACGAGCAGTACTTC.